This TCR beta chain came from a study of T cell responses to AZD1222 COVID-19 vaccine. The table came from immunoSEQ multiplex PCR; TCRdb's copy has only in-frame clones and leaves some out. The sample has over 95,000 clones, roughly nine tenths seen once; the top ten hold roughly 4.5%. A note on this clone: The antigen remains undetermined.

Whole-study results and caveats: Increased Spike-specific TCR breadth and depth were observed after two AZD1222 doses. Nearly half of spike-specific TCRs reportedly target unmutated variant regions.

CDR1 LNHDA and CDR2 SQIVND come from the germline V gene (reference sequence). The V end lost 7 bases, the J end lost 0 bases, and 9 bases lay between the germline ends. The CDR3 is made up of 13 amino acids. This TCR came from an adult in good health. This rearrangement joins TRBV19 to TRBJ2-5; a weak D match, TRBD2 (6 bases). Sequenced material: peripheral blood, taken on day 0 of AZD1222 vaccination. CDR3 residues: CASKTGDQETQYF. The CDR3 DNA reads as TGTGCCAGTAAGACGGGAGACCAAGAGACCCAGTACTTC.